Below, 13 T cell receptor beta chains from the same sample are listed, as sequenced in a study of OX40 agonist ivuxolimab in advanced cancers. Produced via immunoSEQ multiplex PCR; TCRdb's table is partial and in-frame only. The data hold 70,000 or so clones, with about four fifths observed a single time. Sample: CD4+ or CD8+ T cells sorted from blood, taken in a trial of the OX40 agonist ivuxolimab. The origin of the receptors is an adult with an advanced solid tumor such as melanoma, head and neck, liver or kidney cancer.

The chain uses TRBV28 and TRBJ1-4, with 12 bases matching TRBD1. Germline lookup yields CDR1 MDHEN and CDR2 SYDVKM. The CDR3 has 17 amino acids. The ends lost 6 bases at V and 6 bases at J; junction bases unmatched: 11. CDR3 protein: CASSPGQGAGEDEKLFF. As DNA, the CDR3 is TGTGCCAGCAGCCCGGGACAGGGGGCGGGTGAAGATGAAAAACTGTTTTTT.

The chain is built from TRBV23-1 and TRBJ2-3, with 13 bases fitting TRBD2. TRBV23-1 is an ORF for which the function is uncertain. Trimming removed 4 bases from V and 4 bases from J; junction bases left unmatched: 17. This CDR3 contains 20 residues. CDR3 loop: CASSLRTSGRLVRGPDTQYF. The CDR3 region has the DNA TGCGCCAGCAGTCTCCGGACTAGCGGGAGATTAGTCAGGGGACCAGATACGCAGTATTTT.

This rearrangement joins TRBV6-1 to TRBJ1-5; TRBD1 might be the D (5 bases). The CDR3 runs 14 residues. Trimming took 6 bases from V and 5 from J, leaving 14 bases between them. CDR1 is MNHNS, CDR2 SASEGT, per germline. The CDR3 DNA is TGTGCCAGCAGGAGGGACCACCTGGATCAGCCCCAGCATTTT. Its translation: CASRRDHLDQPQHF.

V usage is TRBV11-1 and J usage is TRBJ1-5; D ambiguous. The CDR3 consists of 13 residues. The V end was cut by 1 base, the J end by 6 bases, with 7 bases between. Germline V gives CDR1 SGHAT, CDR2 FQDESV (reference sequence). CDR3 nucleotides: TGTGCCAGCAGCTTAGAACTAGGTCAGCCCCAGCATTTT. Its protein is CASSLELGQPQHF.

CDR3 sequence (DNA): TGTGCCAGCAGTTTAAACGGCAGGGGGCGTCAAGAGACCCAGTACTTC. Amino acids: CASSLNGRGRQETQYF. The chain uses TRBV27 and TRBJ2-5; 8 bases agree with TRBD1. V trimming: 2 bases; J trimming: 2 bases; junction bases outside the gene matches: 7. The germline CDR1 and CDR2 sequences are MNHEY and SMNVEV (reference sequence). The CDR3 is 16 residues long.

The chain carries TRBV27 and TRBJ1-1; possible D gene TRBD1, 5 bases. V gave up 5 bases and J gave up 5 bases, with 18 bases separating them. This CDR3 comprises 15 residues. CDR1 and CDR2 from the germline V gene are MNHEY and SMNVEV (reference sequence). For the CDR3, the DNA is TGTGCCAGCAGTCGGGCCAGGTTGGCAGGGACTGAAGCTTTCTTT. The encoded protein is CASSRARLAGTEAFF.

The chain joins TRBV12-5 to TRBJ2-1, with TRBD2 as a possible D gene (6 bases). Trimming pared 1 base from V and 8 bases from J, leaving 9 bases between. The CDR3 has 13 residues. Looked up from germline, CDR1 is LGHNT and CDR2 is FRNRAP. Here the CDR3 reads CASGLDTGDEQFF. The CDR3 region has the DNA TGTGCTAGTGGTTTGGACACGGGGGATGAGCAGTTCTTC. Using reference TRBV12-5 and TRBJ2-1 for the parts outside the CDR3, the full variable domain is DARVTQTPRHKVTEMGQEVTMRCQPILGHNTVFWYRQTMMQGLELLAYFRNRAPLDDSGMPKDRFSAEMPDATLATLKIQPSEPRDSAVYFCASGLDTGDEQFFGPGTRLTVL.

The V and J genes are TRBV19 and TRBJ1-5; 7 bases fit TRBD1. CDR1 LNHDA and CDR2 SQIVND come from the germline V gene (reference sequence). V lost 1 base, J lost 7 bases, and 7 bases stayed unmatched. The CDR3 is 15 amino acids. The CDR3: CASSIVPGGTQPQHF. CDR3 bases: TGTGCCAGTAGTATAGTCCCAGGGGGGACACAGCCCCAGCATTTT.

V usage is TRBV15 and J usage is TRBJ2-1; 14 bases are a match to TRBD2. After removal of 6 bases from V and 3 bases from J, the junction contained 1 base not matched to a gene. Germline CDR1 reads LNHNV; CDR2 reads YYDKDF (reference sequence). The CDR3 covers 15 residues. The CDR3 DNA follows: TGTGCCACCAGGGGGACTAGCGGGGGCTACAATGAGCAGTTCTTC. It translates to CATRGTSGGYNEQFF.

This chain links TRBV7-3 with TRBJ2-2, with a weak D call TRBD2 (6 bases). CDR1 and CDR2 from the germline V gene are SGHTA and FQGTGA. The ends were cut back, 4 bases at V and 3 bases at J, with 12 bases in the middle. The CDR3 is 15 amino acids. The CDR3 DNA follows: TGTGCCAGCAGCTCTGTTGGAGGGGACACCGGGGAGCTGTTTTTT. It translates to CASSSVGGDTGELFF.

The chain's CDR3 is CASSLLTTGAGEQYF. CDR3 DNA sequence: TGCGCCAGCAGCCTACTAACGACGGGTGCGGGGGAGCAGTACTTC. The chain has TRBV4-1 and TRBJ2-7; D perhaps matches TRBD2 (6 bases). Trimming shortened V by 4 bases and J by 7 bases, and 20 bases separated the two germline ends. The CDR3 is made up of 15 amino acids. Germline CDR1 reads MGHRA; CDR2 reads YSYEKL.

The CDR3, as DNA: TGTGCCAGCAGGGACGGGCGTAATTCACCCCTCCACTTT. Translation gives CASRDGRNSPLHF. The V call is TRBV2, the J call TRBJ1-6; no clear D. Per germline, CDR1 SNHLY and CDR2 FYNNEI. The CDR3 is made up of 13 amino acids. The V and J ends lost 6 bases and 6 bases respectively, with 9 bases between them.

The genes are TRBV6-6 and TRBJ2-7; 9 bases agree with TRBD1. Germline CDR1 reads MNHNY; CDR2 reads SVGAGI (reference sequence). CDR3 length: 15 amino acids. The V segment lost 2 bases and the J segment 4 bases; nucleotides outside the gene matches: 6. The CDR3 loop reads CASSYQQGQGYEQYF. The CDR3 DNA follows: TGTGCCAGCAGTTACCAGCAGGGACAGGGTTACGAGCAGTACTTC.